The sequence of this TCR beta chain was determined in a study of blood T cell repertoires in COVID-19 (dated by TCRdb to 2018 to 2020). Notes on the research overall: Collaborator samples came from the United States, Italy and Spain and covered acute and convalescent phases of COVID-19. The material from the prospective study consisted of cDNA or gDNA derived from T cells, B-cell-depleted T cells, or PBMCs. Subjects who had been exposed to COVID-19, were actively infected with it, or had recovered from it provided the deeply sampled blood TCRbeta repertoires that made up the dataset. The sample metadata nearly always contained a de-identified subject ID, COVID-19 status, age in years and sex. Samples came from the ongoing ImmuneRACE study (first 160 participants) plus 1,254 subjects from 6 global collaborators. The repertoires were made available in a free public database intended to serve as a resource for research on the immune response to SARS-CoV-2. Where available, HLA class I and class II types were obtained from metadata supplied by the sample provider rather than from assay-based typing. The investigation overall reported the following: How much clinical and demographic metadata was included differed by source and by participant, and the metadata was provided uncurated.

Each collaborating institution followed its own protocols to collect whole blood in K2EDTA tubes. For TCRbeta analysis, collaborators shipped samples in one of three forms: frozen whole blood, isolated PBMCs, or DNA extracted from either of those sample types. Points on this clone: Its antigen is not yet known. No per-base quality is available; no much larger clone lies one base away.

V and J are trimmed by 6 bases and 3 bases, and the gene matches miss 8 bases of the junction. The germline V gene yields SQVTM for CDR1 and ANQGSEA for CDR2. The CDR3 runs 15 residues from the cysteine to the phenylalanine. Kept here is only the CDR3 DNA, which spans 45 bases and is read in frame from base 1. TCRbeta CDR3 regions were amplified from genomic DNA using the immunoSEQ Assay, a bias-controlled multiplex PCR. On the study's bioinformatics: The number of nucleated cells in each sample was estimated by amplification of reference gene primers within the assay. Sequence reads were collapsed and filtered to measure the absolute abundance of every unique TCRbeta CDR3 rearrangement. Productive Simpson clonality was computed per sample as the square root of Simpson's diversity index over productive rearrangements. Imported from immuneACCESS, the table was reduced by TCRdb to in-frame sequences with V and J called. These copies leave out some clones; in studies compared against another copy, an unresolved V gene accounts for under half, and the cause of the remainder is not known. V, J and clone size are taken as reported in that table, and D and trimming were inferred from the DNA itself. This sample holds around 63,000 clones; 73% were observed only once. Clones ranked in the top ten supply roughly 18% of the sample.

The sequence joins TRBV29-1 to TRBJ2-3; TRBD2 matches 11 bases in the middle. The specimen sequenced was peripheral blood. This receptor was taken from a woman aged 45-65 years with active or convalescent COVID-19. The CDR3 region: CSVGVLAGVTDTQYF. The nucleotide sequence reads as follows: TGCAGCGTGGGGGTACTAGCGGGAGTAACAGATACGCAGTATTTT.